Listed here is a single T cell receptor (beta chain). Its target is unknown. The data stem from a study of T cell responses to AZD1222 COVID-19 vaccine. Study-wide results and limits: Donors skewed white British and female; clonal diversity was possibly underestimated. Just five to seven people given AZD1222 tested seropositive at baseline. Reports indicate that nearly half of spike-specific TCRs are directed at unmutated variant regions. Sampled repertoires all dated from after the peak T cell response.

Trimming stripped 6 bases from V and 0 bases from J, with 17 bases between. The CDR3 runs 16 residues. The germline V gene has CDR1 MNHEY and CDR2 SVGEGT. Produced via immunoSEQ multiplex PCR; TCRdb's table is partial and in-frame only. The sample records roughly 130,000 clones, roughly 87% being singletons. The sequence came from an adult in good health. This chain uses TRBV6-2 or TRBV6-3 with TRBJ1-1; the D gene is possibly TRBD1 (6 bases). The sample consisted of peripheral blood, taken on day 0 of AZD1222 vaccination. The CDR3 region has the DNA TGTGCCAGCAGCCCTACGACAGGAGCTATGAACACTGAAGCTTTCTTT. This encodes CASSPTTGAMNTEAFF.